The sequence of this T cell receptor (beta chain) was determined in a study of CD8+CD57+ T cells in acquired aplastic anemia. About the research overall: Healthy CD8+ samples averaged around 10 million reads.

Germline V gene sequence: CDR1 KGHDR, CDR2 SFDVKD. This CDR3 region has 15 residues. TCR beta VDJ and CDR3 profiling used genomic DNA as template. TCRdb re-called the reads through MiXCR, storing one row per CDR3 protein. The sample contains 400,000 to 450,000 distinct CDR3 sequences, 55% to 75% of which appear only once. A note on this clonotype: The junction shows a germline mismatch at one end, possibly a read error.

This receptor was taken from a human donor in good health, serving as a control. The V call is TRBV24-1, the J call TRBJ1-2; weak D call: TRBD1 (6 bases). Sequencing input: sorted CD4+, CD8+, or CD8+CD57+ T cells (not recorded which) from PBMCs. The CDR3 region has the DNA TGTGCCACCCGGGACTATAAGGGGGGGAACTATGGCCACACCTTT. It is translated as CATRDYKGGNYGHTF.